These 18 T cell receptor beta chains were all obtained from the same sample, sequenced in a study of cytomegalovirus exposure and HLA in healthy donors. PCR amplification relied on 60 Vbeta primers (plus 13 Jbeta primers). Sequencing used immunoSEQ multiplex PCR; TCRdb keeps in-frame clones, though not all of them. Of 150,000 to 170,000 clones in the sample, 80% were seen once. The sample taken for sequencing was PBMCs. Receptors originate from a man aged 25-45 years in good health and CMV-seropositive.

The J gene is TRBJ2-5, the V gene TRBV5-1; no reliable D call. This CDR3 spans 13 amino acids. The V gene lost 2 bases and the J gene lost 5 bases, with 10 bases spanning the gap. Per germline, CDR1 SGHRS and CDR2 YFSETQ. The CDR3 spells CASSLRVGETQYF. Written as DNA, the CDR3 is TGCGCCAGCAGCTTACGGGTCGGGGAGACCCAGTACTTC.

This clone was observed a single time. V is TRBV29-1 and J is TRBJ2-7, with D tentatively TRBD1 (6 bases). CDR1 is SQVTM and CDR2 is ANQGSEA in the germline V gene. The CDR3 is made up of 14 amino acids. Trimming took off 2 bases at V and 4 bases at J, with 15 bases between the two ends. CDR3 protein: CSVESDRSSYEQYF. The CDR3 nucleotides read TGCAGCGTTGAATCTGACAGGAGCTCTTACGAGCAGTACTTC.

The CDR3, as DNA: TGTGCCAGCAGCTTAGGATGGCAGGAGGAATCACCCCTCCACTTT. Its translation: CASSLGWQEESPLHF. The rearrangement links TRBV7-9 to TRBJ1-6; D is unclear. The length of the CDR3 is 15 residues. The V end was cut by 1 base, the J end by 10 bases, with 14 bases between. CDR1 and CDR2 (germline): SEHNR, FQNEAQ (reference sequence).

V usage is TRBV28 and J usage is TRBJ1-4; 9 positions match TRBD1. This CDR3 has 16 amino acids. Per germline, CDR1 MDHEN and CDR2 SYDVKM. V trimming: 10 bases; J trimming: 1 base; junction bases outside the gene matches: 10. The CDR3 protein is CATEGTGSETNEKLFF. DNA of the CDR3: TGTGCCACCGAAGGGACAGGGAGTGAAACTAATGAAAAACTGTTTTTT.

The CDR3 DNA reads as TGTGCCAGCAGCGTACTCGAGGGTGAGCAGTTCTTC. It translates to CASSVLEGEQFF. The genes are TRBV2 and TRBJ2-1; D is possibly TRBD2 (5 bases). Germline-derived CDR1 and CDR2 are SNHLY and FYNNEI. Trimming removed 6 bases at V and 9 bases at J, with 12 bases between. CDR3 length: 12 residues.

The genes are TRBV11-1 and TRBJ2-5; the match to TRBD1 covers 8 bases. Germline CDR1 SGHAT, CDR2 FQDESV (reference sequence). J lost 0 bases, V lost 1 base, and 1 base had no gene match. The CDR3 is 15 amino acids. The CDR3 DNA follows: TGTGCCAGCAGCTTAGGGGGACAGGACCAAGAGACCCAGTACTTC. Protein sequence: CASSLGGQDQETQYF.

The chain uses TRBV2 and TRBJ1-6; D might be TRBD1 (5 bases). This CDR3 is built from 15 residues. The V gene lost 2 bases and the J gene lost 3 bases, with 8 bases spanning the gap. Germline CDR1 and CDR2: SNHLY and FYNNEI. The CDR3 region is CASSELGDYNSPLHF. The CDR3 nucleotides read TGTGCCAGCAGTGAATTAGGGGACTATAATTCACCCCTCCACTTT.

The CDR3 loop is CASSPDGSSYNEQFF. DNA of the CDR3: TGTGCCAGCAGTCCGGACGGGAGCTCCTACAATGAGCAGTTCTTC. This chain joins TRBV27 and TRBJ2-1; tentatively, D is TRBD2 (6 bases). The CDR3 runs 15 residues. Per germline, CDR1 MNHEY and CDR2 SMNVEV (reference sequence). Trimming removed 5 bases at V and 0 bases at J, with 11 bases between.

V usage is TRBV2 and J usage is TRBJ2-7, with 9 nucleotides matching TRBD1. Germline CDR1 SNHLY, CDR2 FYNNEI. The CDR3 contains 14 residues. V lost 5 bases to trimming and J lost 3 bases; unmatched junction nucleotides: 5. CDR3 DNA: TGTGCCAGCAGTTTGGGACAGGGCCTCTACGAGCAGTACTTC. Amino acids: CASSLGQGLYEQYF.

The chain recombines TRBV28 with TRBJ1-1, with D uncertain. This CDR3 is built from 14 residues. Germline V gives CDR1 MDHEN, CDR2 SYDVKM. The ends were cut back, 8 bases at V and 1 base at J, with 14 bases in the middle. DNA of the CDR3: TGTGCCAGCCTTGGCCGGGGAGGGAACACTGAAGCTTTCTTT. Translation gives CASLGRGGNTEAFF.

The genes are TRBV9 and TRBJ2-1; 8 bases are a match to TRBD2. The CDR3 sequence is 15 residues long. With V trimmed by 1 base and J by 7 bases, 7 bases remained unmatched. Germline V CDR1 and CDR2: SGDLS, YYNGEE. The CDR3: CASSVTAGEPNEQFF. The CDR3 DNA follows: TGTGCCAGCAGCGTAACAGCGGGAGAGCCAAATGAGCAGTTCTTC. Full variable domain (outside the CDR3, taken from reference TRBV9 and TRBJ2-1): DSGVTQTPKHLITATGQRVTLRCSPRSGDLSVYWYQQSLDQGLQFLIQYYNGEERAKGNILERFSAQQFPDLHSELNLSSLELGDSALYFCASSVTAGEPNEQFFGPGTRLTVL.

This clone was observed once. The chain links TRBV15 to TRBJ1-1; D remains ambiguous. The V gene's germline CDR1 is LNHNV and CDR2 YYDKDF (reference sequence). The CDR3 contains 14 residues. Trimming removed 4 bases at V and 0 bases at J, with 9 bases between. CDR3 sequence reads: CATSTDPMNTEAFF. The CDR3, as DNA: TGTGCCACCAGCACAGACCCCATGAACACTGAAGCTTTCTTT. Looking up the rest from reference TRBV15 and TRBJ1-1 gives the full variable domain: DAMVIQNPRYQVTQFGKPVTLSCSQTLNHNVMYWYQQKSSQAPKLLFHYYDKDFNNEADTPDNFQSRRPNTSFCFLDIRSPGLGDTAMYLCATSTDPMNTEAFFGQGTRLTVV.

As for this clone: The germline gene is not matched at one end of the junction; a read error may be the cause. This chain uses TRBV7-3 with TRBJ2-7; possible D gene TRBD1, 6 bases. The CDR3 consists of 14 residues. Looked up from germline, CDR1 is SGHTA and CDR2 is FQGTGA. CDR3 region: CASSPRAGAHEQHF. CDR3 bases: TGTGCCAGCAGCCCCAGGGCAGGGGCCCACGAGCAGCACTTC.

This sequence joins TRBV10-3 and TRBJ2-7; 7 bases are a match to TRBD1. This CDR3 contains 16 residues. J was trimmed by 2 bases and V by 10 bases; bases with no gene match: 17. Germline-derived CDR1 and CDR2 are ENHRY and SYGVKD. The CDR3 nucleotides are TGTGCCAGCAATTTTATTCCGGGACAGCAAACCTACGAGCAGTACTTC. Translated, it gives CASNFIPGQQTYEQYF.

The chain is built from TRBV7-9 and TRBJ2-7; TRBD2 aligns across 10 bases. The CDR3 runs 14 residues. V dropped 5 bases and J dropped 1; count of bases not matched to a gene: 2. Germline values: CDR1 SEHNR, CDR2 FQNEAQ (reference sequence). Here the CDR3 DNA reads TGTGCCAGCAGCCCACTAGCGGGATCCTACGAGCAGTACTTC. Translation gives CASSPLAGSYEQYF. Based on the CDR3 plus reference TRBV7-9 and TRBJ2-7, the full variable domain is DTGVSQNPRHKITKRGQNVTFRCDPISEHNRLYWYRQTLGQGPEFLTYFQNEAQLEKSRLLSDRFSAERPKGSFSTLEIQRTEQGDSAMYLCASSPLAGSYEQYFGPGTRLTVT.

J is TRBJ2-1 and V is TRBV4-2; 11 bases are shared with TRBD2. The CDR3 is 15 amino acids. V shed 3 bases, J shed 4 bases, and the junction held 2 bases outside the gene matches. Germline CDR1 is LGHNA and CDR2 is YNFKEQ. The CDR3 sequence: CASSQGLAAYNEQFF. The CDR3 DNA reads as TGTGCCAGCAGCCAGGGACTAGCGGCTTACAATGAGCAGTTCTTC.

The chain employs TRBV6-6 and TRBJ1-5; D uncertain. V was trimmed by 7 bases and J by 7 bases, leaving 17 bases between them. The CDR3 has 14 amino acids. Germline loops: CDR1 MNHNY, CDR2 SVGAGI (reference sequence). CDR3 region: CASNDGEVRQPQHF. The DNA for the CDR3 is TGTGCCAGCAACGACGGGGAGGTGAGGCAGCCCCAGCATTTT.

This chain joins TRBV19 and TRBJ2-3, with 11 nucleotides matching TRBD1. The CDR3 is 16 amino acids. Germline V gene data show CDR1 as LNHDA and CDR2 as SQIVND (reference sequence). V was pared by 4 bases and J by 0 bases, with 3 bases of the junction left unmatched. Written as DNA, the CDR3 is TGTGCCAGTAGTACGGACAGGGGGCTGAGCACAGATACGCAGTATTTT. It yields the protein CASSTDRGLSTDTQYF.